The present T cell receptor beta chain was sequenced within a study of memory CD4+ T cells and cytomegalovirus serostatus. The germline CDR1 and CDR2 sequences are LGHNA and YSLEER. The CDR3 is 17 residues long. The V end was cut by 0 bases, the J end by 0 bases, with 14 bases between. Single viable CD3+CD4+CD8-CD45RO+ cells were sorted as the memory CD4+ T cells. Study-level results: CMV serostatus prediction reached median AUC about 0.95, or 0.9 with US-trained model.

A remark on this clone: What it binds is unknown.

Profiled with immunoSEQ multiplex PCR; TCRdb holds only in-frame clones, not every one. The sample lists 25,000 to 30,000 clones, over 70% occurring once. The rearrangement uses TRBV4-3 and TRBJ2-5; TRBD2 might be the D (6 bases). The origin of this receptor is an adult in good health and CMV-seronegative. Specimen: memory CD4+ T cells from blood. The CDR3 DNA follows: TGCGCCAGCAGCCAAGATCCCCGGGGGTCGTACCAAGAGACCCAGTACTTC. Its protein product is CASSQDPRGSYQETQYF.